One and the same sample provided the 23 T cell receptor beta chains below, sequenced in a study of T cell responses to AZD1222 COVID-19 vaccine. Repertoires were generated with immunoSEQ multiplex PCR, while TCRdb's copy carries only in-frame clones and drops some. The sample carries 130,000 or so clones, approximately 90% recorded once. This material consisted of peripheral blood, taken on day 0 of MenACWY control vaccination. Source of these receptors: an adult in good health.

J is TRBJ1-6 and V is TRBV11-3; 9 nucleotides match TRBD1. The V gene end was trimmed by 0 bases and the J gene end by 8 bases; junction bases not matched to a gene: 11. Germline lookup yields CDR1 SGHNT and CDR2 YENEEA. The CDR3 has 18 amino acids. In nucleotides, the CDR3 is TGTGCCAGCAGCTTAGATGGGGGGACAGGGCATTTGGATTCACCCCTCCACTTT. This translates into CASSLDGGTGHLDSPLHF.

The chain recombines TRBV7-3 with TRBJ2-7; D ambiguous. This CDR3 has 12 amino acids. Looked up from germline, CDR1 is SGHTA and CDR2 is FQGTGA. Trimming stripped 5 bases from V and 4 bases from J, with 9 bases between. Here the CDR3 DNA reads TGTGCCAGCAGCCCGGACGGGTACGAGCAGTACTTC. Residues: CASSPDGYEQYF.

This clone came up once. The rearrangement joins TRBV5-1 to TRBJ2-2; D gene ambiguous. The CDR3 totals 14 residues. CDR1 is SGHRS and CDR2 is YFSETQ in the germline V gene. V was trimmed by 0 bases and J by 8 bases, leaving 11 bases between them. CDR3 residues: CASSLATLGGELFF. Here the CDR3 DNA reads TGCGCCAGCAGCTTGGCCACCCTAGGTGGGGAGCTGTTTTTT. Complete variable domain (other parts from reference TRBV5-1 and TRBJ2-2): KAGVTQTPRYLIKTRGQQVTLSCSPISGHRSVSWYQQTPGQGLQFLFEYFSETQRNKGNFPGRFSGRQFSNSRSEMNVSTLELGDSALYLCASSLATLGGELFFGEGSRLTVL.

This clone was observed once. The chain couples TRBV6-5 to TRBJ1-4, with 7 bases lining up with TRBD1. With V trimmed by 6 bases and J by 5 bases, 6 bases remained unmatched. This CDR3 comprises 14 residues. Per germline, CDR1 MNHEY and CDR2 SVGAGI. This CDR3 reads CASRPGTVNEKLFF. In DNA, the CDR3 is TGTGCCAGCAGACCCGGGACAGTCAATGAAAAACTGTTTTTT.

The chain has TRBV5-4 and TRBJ2-1; weak D call: TRBD1 (6 bases). Germline-derived CDR1 and CDR2 are SGHNT and YYREEE (reference sequence). The germline V and J ends were trimmed by 9 bases and 1 base, with 14 bases remaining between them. The CDR3 is 14 residues long. In DNA form, the CDR3 reads TGTGCCATAGGGGACACCGGATCCTACAATGAGCAGTTCTTC. Protein: CAIGDTGSYNEQFF.

The chain employs TRBV9 and TRBJ2-2; D is ambiguous. The CDR3 covers 14 residues. Germline V gene sequence: CDR1 SGDLS, CDR2 YYNGEE. V gave up 6 bases and J gave up 0 bases, with 9 bases separating them. The CDR3 loop reads CASTRLANTGELFF. CDR3 sequence (DNA): TGTGCCAGCACTCGGCTAGCGAACACCGGGGAGCTGTTTTTT.

The chain couples TRBV11-2 to TRBJ1-2; D is undetermined. With 5 bases removed from V and 13 bases from J, the gap between germline ends came to 20 bases. Germline-derived CDR1 and CDR2 are SGHAT and FQNNGV. There are 13 residues in the CDR3. The DNA for the CDR3 is TGTGCCAGCAGCCCGCGGACGTCGACGGGAGTCACCTTC. Its translation is CASSPRTSTGVTF.

The chain links TRBV29-1 to TRBJ1-1; 9 nucleotides align to TRBD1. CDR1 is SQVTM, CDR2 ANQGSEA, per germline. This CDR3 region has 14 residues. J lost 1 base, V lost 7 bases, and 7 bases had no gene match. The CDR3 loop reads CSAQTGGSNTEAFF. CDR3 DNA sequence: TGCAGCGCACAGACAGGGGGGTCGAACACTGAAGCTTTCTTT.

V is TRBV9 and J is TRBJ2-3, with 9 bases identical to TRBD1. This CDR3 is built from 15 residues. Trimming cost V 6 bases and J 1 base; bases outside gene matches: 6. Germline values: CDR1 SGDLS, CDR2 YYNGEE. CDR3 DNA: TGTGCCAGCACCTACAGGGGGCGGGGCACAGATACGCAGTATTTT. Translating gives CASTYRGRGTDTQYF.

This clone appeared a few times. CDR3 bases: TGTGCCAGCAGCCCCCTAGCGACCACAGATACGCAGTATTTT. Encoded protein: CASSPLATTDTQYF. The rearrangement uses TRBV7-9 and TRBJ2-3, with D possibly TRBD2 on 6 matching bases. V shed 5 bases and J shed 2 bases, with 11 bases lying between them. Germline V gene sequence: CDR1 SEHNR, CDR2 FQNEAQ (reference sequence). The CDR3 contains 14 residues.

This clone has more than one count but fewer than ten. This rearrangement joins TRBV4-2 to TRBJ1-1; unclear D gene. The germline V gene encodes CDR1 LGHNA and CDR2 YNFKEQ. The CDR3 has 15 amino acids. Deletions cut 1 base from V and 3 bases from J, with 12 bases between. The CDR3 protein is CASSQVTGGDTEAFF. The CDR3 DNA is TGTGCCAGCAGCCAAGTAACGGGTGGGGACACTGAAGCTTTCTTT.

This rearrangement joins TRBV6-5 to TRBJ1-6, with D possibly TRBD1 on 5 matching bases. From germline, CDR1 is MNHEY and CDR2 SVGAGI. Trimming pared 7 bases from V and 7 bases from J, leaving 17 bases between. The CDR3 consists of 15 residues. CDR3 loop: CASILTSGGNSPLHF. DNA of the CDR3: TGTGCCAGCATCCTTACAAGCGGGGGGAATTCACCCCTCCACTTT.

The count of this clone is one. This chain uses TRBV7-9 with TRBJ2-2; D gene uncertain. V gave up 8 bases and J gave up 5 bases, with 15 bases separating them. CDR3 length: 14 amino acids. Germline CDR1 SEHNR, CDR2 FQNEAQ (reference sequence). CDR3 sequence: CASSPEARTGELFF. CDR3 bases: TGTGCCAGCTCCCCTGAAGCTAGAACCGGGGAGCTGTTTTTT.

The V and J genes are TRBV5-6 and TRBJ2-7, with a weak D call TRBD2 (7 bases). The germline gives CDR1 SGHDT, CDR2 YYEEEE. Between the trimmed V and J ends, which lost 4 bases and 3 bases, there was a span of 14 bases. This CDR3 region has 14 residues. Here the CDR3 DNA reads TGTGCCAGCAGCCTGGGGGGGCGCCACTACGAGCAGTACTTC. Protein product: CASSLGGRHYEQYF.

This clone appeared a single time. The chain is built from TRBV25-1 and TRBJ1-5, with a possible D match to TRBD1 (6 bases). With 1 base removed from V and 6 bases from J, the gap between germline ends came to 19 bases. The germline V gene has CDR1 MGHDK and CDR2 SYGVNS. The CDR3 has 17 amino acids. The CDR3 here is CASSECRPPGVSQPQHF. The DNA of the CDR3 is TGTGCCAGCAGTGAATGCCGACCCCCAGGGGTCTCTCAGCCCCAGCATTTT. Based on the CDR3 plus reference TRBV25-1 and TRBJ1-5, the full variable domain is EADIYQTPRYLVIGTGKKITLECSQTMGHDKMYWYQQDPGMELHLIHYSYGVNSTEKGDLSSESTVSRIRTEHFPLTLESARPSHTSQYLCASSECRPPGVSQPQHFGDGTRLSIL.

This chain connects TRBV19 to TRBJ2-6; the match to TRBD1 covers 7 bases. Per the germline V gene, CDR1 is LNHDA and CDR2 is SQIVND (reference sequence). The CDR3 runs to 15 residues. The V gene end was trimmed by 5 bases and the J gene end by 0 bases; junction bases not matched to a gene: 1. This CDR3 reads CASSGQVSGANVLTF. DNA for the CDR3: TGTGCCAGTAGTGGACAGGTCTCTGGGGCCAACGTCCTGACTTTC.

This chain uses TRBV7-2 with TRBJ2-1, with D perhaps matching TRBD2 (5 bases). The CDR3 totals 14 residues. Trimming left V 7 bases short and J 0 bases short, with 10 bases between. CDR1 is SGHTA and CDR2 is FQGNSA in the germline V gene. This CDR3 is CASTLAGSYNEQFF. CDR3 in DNA: TGTGCCAGCACCCTCGCGGGCTCCTACAATGAGCAGTTCTTC.

V gene TRBV6-1 combines with J gene TRBJ1-6; TRBD1 agrees at 10 bases. V shed 4 bases and J 5 bases; nucleotides not matched to a gene: 5. The germline gives CDR1 MNHNS, CDR2 SASEGT. The CDR3 consists of 16 residues. The CDR3 loop reads CASSVGTGVNNSPLHF. In DNA form, the CDR3 reads TGTGCCAGCAGTGTCGGGACAGGGGTAAATAATTCACCCCTCCACTTT.

The V gene is TRBV10-3, the J gene TRBJ2-2; D is uncertain. The V and J ends lost 0 bases and 2 bases respectively, with 4 bases between them. CDR3 size: 14 residues. CDR1 and CDR2 from the germline V gene are ENHRY and SYGVKD. CDR3 DNA: TGTGCCATCAGTGAGTCAAGAAACACCGGGGAGCTGTTTTTT. This gives the protein CAISESRNTGELFF.

This chain uses TRBV6-1 with TRBJ2-2, with 9 bases lining up with TRBD2. The CDR3 spans 16 residues. Unmatched junction bases numbered 10, after V lost 4 bases and J lost 7 bases. Germline CDR1 is MNHNS and CDR2 is SASEGT. The CDR3 is CASSGLAGVRVGELFF. CDR3 bases: TGTGCCAGCAGTGGTTTAGCGGGAGTACGGGTCGGGGAGCTGTTTTTT.

This clone was found once. The chain has TRBV6-5 and TRBJ2-6, with D perhaps TRBD1 (5 bases). V shed 6 bases and J shed 4 bases, with 13 bases lying between them. Germline assignment: CDR1 MNHEY and CDR2 SVGAGI. The CDR3 length is 15 residues. CDR3 protein: CASREQGRGANVLTF. The CDR3 nucleotides read TGTGCCAGCAGGGAGCAGGGTAGGGGGGCCAACGTCCTGACTTTC.

The chain couples TRBV5-5 to TRBJ1-2, with D unclear. Trimming removed 0 bases at V and 8 bases at J, with 8 bases between. The CDR3 extends over 12 amino acids. Germline-derived CDR1 and CDR2 are SGHKS and YYEKEE (reference sequence). CDR3 region: CASSLASDGYTF. As DNA, the CDR3 is TGTGCCAGCAGCTTGGCCTCGGACGGCTACACCTTC.

The V gene is TRBV10-2, the J gene TRBJ1-3, with 7 bases lining up with TRBD1. Looked up from germline, CDR1 is WSHSY and CDR2 is SAAADI. This CDR3 spans 14 amino acids. Trimming cost V 3 bases and J 4 bases; bases outside gene matches: 3. The CDR3 loop is CASSEQGTGNTIYF. DNA for the CDR3: TGCGCCAGCAGTGAACAGGGGACCGGAAACACCATATATTTT.